This T cell receptor (beta chain) was retrieved from a study of blood T cell repertoires in COVID-19. This table comes from immunoSEQ multiplex PCR, and its TCRdb copy is limited to in-frame clones, with some not included. The sample gives hundreds of thousands of clones, 65% to 90% of which show up once; roughly 13% is in the top ten. The V end lost 5 bases, the J end lost 7 bases, and 12 bases lay between the germline ends. The CDR3 sequence is 12 residues long. Seattle researchers signed up patients amid active infection and tracked them longitudinally. The source is a woman in her 70s with COVID-19, enrolled during active disease. Sequencing was done on a sample of peripheral blood. The chain joins TRBV12-3 or TRBV12-4 to TRBJ2-7; D not resolved. CDR3 protein: CASSLNTVEQYF. The CDR3 DNA reads TGTGCCAGCAGTCTGAATACAGTAGAGCAGTACTTC.